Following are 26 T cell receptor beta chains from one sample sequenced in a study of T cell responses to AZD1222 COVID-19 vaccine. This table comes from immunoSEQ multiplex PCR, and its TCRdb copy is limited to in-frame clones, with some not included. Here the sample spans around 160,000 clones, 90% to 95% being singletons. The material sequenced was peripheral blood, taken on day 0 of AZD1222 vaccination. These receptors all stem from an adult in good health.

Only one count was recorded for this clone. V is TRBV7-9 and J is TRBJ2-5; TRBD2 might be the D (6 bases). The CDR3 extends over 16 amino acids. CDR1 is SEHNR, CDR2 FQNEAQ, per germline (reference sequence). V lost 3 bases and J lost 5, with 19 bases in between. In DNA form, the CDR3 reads TGTGCCAGCAGCTTCCTTCTCCGGGAGATAAGGGAGACCCAGTACTTC. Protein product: CASSFLLREIRETQYF.

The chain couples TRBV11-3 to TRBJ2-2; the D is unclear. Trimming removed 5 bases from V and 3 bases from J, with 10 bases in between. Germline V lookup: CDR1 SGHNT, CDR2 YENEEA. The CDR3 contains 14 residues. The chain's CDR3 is CASSLQEYTGELFF. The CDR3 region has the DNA TGTGCCAGCAGCCTTCAGGAGTACACCGGGGAGCTGTTTTTT. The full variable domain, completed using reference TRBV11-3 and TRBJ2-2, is EAGVVQSPRYKIIEKKQPVAFWCNPISGHNTLYWYLQNLGQGPELLIRYENEEAVDDSQLPKDRFSAERLKGVDSTLKIQPAELGDSAVYLCASSLQEYTGELFFGEGSRLTVL.

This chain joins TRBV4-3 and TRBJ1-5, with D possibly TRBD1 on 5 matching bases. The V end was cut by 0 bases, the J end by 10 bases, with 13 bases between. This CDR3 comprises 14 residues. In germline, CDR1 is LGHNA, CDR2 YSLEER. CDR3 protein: CASSQDLGDAPQHF. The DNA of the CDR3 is TGCGCCAGCAGCCAAGATCTAGGGGACGCTCCCCAGCATTTT.

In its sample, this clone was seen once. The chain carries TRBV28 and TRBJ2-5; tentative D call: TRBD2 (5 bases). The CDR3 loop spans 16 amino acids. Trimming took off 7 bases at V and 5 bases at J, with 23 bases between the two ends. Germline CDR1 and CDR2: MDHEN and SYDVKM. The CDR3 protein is CASIGTPRAGGETQYF. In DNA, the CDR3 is TGTGCCAGCATAGGAACACCGAGGGCCGGTGGGGAGACCCAGTACTTC.

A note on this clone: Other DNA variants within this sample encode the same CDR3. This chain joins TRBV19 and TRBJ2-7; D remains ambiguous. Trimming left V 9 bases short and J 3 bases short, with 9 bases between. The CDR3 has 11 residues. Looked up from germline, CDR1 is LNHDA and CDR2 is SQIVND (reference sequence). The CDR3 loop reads CASGVFYEQYF. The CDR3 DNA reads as TGTGCCAGCGGAGTCTTCTACGAGCAGTACTTC.

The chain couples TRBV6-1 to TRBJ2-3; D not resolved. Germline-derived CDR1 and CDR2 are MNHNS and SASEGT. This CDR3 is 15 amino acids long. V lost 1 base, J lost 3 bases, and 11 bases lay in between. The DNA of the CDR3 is TGTGCCAGCAGTGAAGAGTTGATAAGGACAGATACGCAGTATTTT. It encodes CASSEELIRTDTQYF.

The CDR3 reads CASSVGGSGGNQPQHF. The CDR3 DNA is TGTGCCAGCAGCGTAGGGGGCTCGGGAGGCAATCAGCCCCAGCATTTT. This chain links TRBV9 with TRBJ1-5, with a weak D call TRBD1 (5 bases). CDR3 size: 16 residues. The V gene lost 0 bases and the J gene lost 2 bases, with 12 bases spanning the gap. Germline-derived CDR1 and CDR2 are SGDLS and YYNGEE.

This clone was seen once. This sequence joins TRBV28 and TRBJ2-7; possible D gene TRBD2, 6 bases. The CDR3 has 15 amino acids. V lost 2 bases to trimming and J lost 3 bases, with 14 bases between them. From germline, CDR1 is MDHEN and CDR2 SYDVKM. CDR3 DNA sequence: TGTGCCAGCAGTTTACGGGGTGGAGGGAACTACGAGCAGTACTTC. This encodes CASSLRGGGNYEQYF.

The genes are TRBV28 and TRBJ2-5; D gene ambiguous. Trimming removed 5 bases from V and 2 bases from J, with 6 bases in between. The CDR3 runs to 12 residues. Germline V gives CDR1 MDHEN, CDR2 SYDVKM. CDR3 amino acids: CASSGVQETQYF. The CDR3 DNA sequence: TGTGCCAGCAGTGGGGTTCAAGAGACCCAGTACTTC. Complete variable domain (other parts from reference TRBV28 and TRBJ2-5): DVKVTQSSRYLVKRTGEKVFLECVQDMDHENMFWYRQDPGLGLRLIYFSYDVKMKEKGDIPEGYSVSREKKERFSLILESASTNQTSMYLCASSGVQETQYFGPGTRLLVL.

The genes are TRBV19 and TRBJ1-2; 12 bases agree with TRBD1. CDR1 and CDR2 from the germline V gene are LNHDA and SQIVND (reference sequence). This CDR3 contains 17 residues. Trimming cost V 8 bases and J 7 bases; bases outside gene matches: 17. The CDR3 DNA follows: TGTGCCAGTCTGAGTTGGGACAGGGGGCCGCCGGTGGGTGGCTACACCTTC. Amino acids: CASLSWDRGPPVGGYTF.

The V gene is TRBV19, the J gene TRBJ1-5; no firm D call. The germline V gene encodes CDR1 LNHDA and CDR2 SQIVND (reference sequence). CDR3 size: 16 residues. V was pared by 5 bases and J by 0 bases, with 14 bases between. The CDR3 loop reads CASSPENFNSNQPQHF. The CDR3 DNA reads TGTGCCAGTAGTCCTGAAAACTTCAATAGCAATCAGCCCCAGCATTTT.

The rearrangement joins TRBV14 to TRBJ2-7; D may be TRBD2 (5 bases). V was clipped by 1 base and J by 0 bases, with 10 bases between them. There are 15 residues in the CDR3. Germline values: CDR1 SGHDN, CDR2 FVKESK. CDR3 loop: CASSQVGRNSYEQYF. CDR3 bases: TGTGCCAGCAGCCAAGTAGGGAGAAACTCCTACGAGCAGTACTTC.

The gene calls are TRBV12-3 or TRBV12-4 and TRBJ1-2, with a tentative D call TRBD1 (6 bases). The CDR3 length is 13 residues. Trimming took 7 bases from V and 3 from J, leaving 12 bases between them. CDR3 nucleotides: TGTGCCAGCACCCCCGACAGGTACTATGGCTACACCTTC. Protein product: CASTPDRYYGYTF.

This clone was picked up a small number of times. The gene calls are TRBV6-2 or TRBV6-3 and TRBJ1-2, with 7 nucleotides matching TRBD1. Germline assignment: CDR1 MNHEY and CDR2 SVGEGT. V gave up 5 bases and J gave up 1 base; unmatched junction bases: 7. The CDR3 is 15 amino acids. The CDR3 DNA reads TGTGCCAGCAGTCTACAGGGGACTCGTAACTATGGCTACACCTTC. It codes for CASSLQGTRNYGYTF.

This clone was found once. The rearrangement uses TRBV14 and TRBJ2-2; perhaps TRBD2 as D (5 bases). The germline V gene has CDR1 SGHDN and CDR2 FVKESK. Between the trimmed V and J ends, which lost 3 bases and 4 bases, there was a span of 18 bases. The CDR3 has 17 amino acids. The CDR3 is CASSQSLVGGLTGELFF. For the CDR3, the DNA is TGTGCCAGCAGCCAGTCGCTGGTCGGTGGACTCACCGGGGAGCTGTTTTTT.

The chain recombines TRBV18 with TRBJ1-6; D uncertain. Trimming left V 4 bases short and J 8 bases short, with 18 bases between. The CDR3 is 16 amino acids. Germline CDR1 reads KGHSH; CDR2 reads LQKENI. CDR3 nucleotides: TGTGCCAGCTCACTAAAACTGGAGGCAGCCGATTCACCCCTCCACTTT. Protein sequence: CASSLKLEAADSPLHF.

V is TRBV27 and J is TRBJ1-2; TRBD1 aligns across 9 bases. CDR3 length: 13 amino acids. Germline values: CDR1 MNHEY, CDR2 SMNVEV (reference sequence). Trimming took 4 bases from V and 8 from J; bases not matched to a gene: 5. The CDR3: CASSYGTGKGYTF. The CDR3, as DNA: TGTGCCAGCAGTTATGGGACAGGGAAAGGCTACACCTTC.

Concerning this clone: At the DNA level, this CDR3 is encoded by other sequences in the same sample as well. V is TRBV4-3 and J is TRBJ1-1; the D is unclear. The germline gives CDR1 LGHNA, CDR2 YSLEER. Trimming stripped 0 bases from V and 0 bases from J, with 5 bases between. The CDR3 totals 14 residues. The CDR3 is CASSQDLMNTEAFF. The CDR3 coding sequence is TGCGCCAGCAGCCAAGACCTGATGAACACTGAAGCTTTCTTT.

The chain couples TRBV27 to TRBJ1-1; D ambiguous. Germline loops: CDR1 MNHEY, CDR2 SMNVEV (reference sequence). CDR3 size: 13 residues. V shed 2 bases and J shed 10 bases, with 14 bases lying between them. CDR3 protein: CASSLMGGGGAFF. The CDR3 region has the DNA TGTGCCAGCAGTTTAATGGGCGGCGGCGGAGCTTTCTTT.

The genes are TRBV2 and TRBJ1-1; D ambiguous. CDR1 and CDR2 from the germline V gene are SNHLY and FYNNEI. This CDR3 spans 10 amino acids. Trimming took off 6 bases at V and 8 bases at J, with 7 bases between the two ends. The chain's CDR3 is CASSYNEAFF. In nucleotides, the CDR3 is TGTGCCAGCAGCTATAACGAAGCTTTCTTT.

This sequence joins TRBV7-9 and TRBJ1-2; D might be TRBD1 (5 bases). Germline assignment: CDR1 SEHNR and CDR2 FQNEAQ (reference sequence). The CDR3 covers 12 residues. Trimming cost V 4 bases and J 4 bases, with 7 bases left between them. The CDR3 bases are TGTGCCAGCAGCTCGGACACCTATGGCTACACCTTC. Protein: CASSSDTYGYTF.

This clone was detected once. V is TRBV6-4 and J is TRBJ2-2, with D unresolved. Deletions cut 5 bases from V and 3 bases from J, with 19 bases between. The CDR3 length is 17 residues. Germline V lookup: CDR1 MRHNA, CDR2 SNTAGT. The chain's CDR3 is CASSLDGRPVYTGELFF. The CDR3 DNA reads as TGTGCCAGCAGTCTGGACGGCAGACCCGTATACACCGGGGAGCTGTTTTTT.

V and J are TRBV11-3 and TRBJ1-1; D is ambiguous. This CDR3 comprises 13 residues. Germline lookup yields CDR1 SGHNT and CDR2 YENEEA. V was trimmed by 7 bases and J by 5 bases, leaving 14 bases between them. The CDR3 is CASNFQTGTEAFF. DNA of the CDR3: TGTGCCAGCAACTTTCAGACGGGTACTGAAGCTTTCTTT.

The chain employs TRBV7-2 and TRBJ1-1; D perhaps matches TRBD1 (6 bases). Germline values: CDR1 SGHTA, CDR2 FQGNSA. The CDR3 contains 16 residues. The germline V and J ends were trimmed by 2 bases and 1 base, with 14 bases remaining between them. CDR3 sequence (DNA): TGTGCCAGCAGCTTATTCTCGGGGGGCACGAACACTGAAGCTTTCTTT. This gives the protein CASSLFSGGTNTEAFF.

CDR3 amino acids: CATSREGRGWTTNEKLFF. The CDR3 DNA sequence: TGTGCCACCAGCAGAGAGGGGCGTGGATGGACAACTAATGAAAAACTGTTTTTT. The V gene is TRBV15, the J gene TRBJ1-4, with a tentative D call TRBD1 (5 bases). Germline CDR1 is LNHNV and CDR2 is YYDKDF (reference sequence). The CDR3 is 18 residues long. Trimming pared 0 bases from V and 0 bases from J, leaving 14 bases between.

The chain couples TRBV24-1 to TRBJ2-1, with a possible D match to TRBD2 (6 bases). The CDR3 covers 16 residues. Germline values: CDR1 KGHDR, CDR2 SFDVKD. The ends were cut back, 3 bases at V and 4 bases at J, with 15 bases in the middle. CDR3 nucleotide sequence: TGTGCCACCAGTGATGGGACTCAGAGGGCGTACAATGAGCAGTTCTTC. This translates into CATSDGTQRAYNEQFF.